A single sample gave rise to the 20 T cell receptor beta chains below, sequenced in a study of shared clonotypes between healthy human individuals. This table comes from immunoSEQ multiplex PCR, and its TCRdb copy is limited to in-frame clones, with some not included. The table has about 1 million clones, approximately 72% seen once. Input material: memory CD4+ T cells sorted from blood. The sample's subset: CD45RA-negative fraction. The receptors derive from a young man in good health.

CDR3 loop: CASSPQSGGAVGELFF. CDR3 DNA sequence: TGTGCCAGCAGCCCTCAAAGCGGGGGGGCCGTCGGGGAGCTGTTTTTT. The J gene is TRBJ2-2, the V gene TRBV9; the match to TRBD2 covers 10 bases. The CDR3 extends over 16 amino acids. V dropped 4 bases and J dropped 7; count of bases not matched to a gene: 10. Germline V gives CDR1 SGDLS, CDR2 YYNGEE.

The chain joins TRBV5-6 to TRBJ2-7, with a tentative D call TRBD2 (5 bases). CDR1 and CDR2 (germline): SGHDT, YYEEEE. V was trimmed by 3 bases and J by 0 bases, leaving 16 bases between them. The CDR3 consists of 16 residues. CDR3 sequence (DNA): TGTGCCAGCAGCTCATCTAGGGTAGCGAGCTCCTACGAGCAGTACTTC. Residues: CASSSSRVASSYEQYF.

The table lists this clone with many counts. This chain links TRBV28 with TRBJ1-2; 8 bases fit TRBD1. Trimming took 5 bases from V and 4 from J; bases not matched to a gene: 3. The CDR3 runs 13 residues. Germline loops: CDR1 MDHEN, CDR2 SYDVKM. This CDR3 reads CASSRDRTYGYTF. CDR3 in DNA: TGTGCCAGCAGTAGGGACAGGACCTATGGCTACACCTTC.

V gene TRBV12-5 combines with J gene TRBJ1-4; D uncertain. V lost 3 bases and J 7 bases, leaving 12 bases between the germline ends. Germline V gene lookup returns CDR1 LGHNT and CDR2 FRNRAP. This CDR3 has 14 amino acids. For the CDR3, the DNA is TGTGCTAGTGGTTTCGGAGCGGGCGGTGAAAAACTGTTTTTT. Its translation: CASGFGAGGEKLFF.

The chain joins TRBV5-1 to TRBJ2-1; D is uncertain. With 0 bases removed from V and 9 bases from J, the gap between germline ends came to 4 bases. The CDR3 runs to 11 residues. Germline V CDR1 and CDR2: SGHRS, YFSETQ. The CDR3 DNA follows: TGCGCCAGCAGCTTGGCTAGTGAGCAGTTCTTC. This codes for CASSLASEQFF.

In this sample, this clone turned up a few times. V gene TRBV18 combines with J gene TRBJ2-7, with TRBD2 matching over 7 bases. V dropped 0 bases and J dropped 6; count of bases not matched to a gene: 2. Per germline, CDR1 KGHSH and CDR2 LQKENI. This CDR3 is built from 13 residues. CDR3 amino acids: CASSPPAGVEQYF. The CDR3 bases are TGTGCCAGCTCACCACCGGCGGGGGTCGAGCAGTACTTC.

The chain links TRBV27 to TRBJ2-7; 9 bases match TRBD1. Trimming cost V 2 bases and J 7 bases; bases outside gene matches: 6. From germline, CDR1 is MNHEY and CDR2 SMNVEV (reference sequence). This CDR3 spans 14 amino acids. CDR3 bases: TGTGCCAGCAGTTTAAAGGGGGACAGGGATGAGCAGTACTTC. Amino acids: CASSLKGDRDEQYF.

The chain carries TRBV7-9 and TRBJ1-2; TRBD1 aligns across 8 bases. The germline gives CDR1 SEHNR, CDR2 FQNEAQ (reference sequence). The CDR3 consists of 13 residues. With V trimmed by 4 bases and J by 4 bases, 2 bases remained unmatched. DNA for the CDR3: TGTGCCAGCAGCTCCGGACAGGGCTATGGCTACACCTTC. As protein: CASSSGQGYGYTF.

V and J are TRBV28 and TRBJ2-5, with 10 bases aligning to TRBD2. The CDR3 consists of 16 residues. Germline CDR1 is MDHEN and CDR2 is SYDVKM. J was trimmed by 4 bases and V by 2 bases; bases with no gene match: 7. The CDR3 is CASSLPLSGGAETQYF. CDR3 nucleotide sequence: TGTGCCAGCAGTTTACCCCTAAGCGGGGGGGCAGAGACCCAGTACTTC.

This clone was seen just once. The chain recombines TRBV2 with TRBJ2-7; 7 bases map to TRBD2. Germline V gene sequence: CDR1 SNHLY, CDR2 FYNNEI. This CDR3 spans 11 amino acids. V lost 8 bases to trimming and J lost 8 bases; unmatched junction nucleotides: 6. The DNA for the CDR3 is TGTGCCAGCGTGGGGGGGGTTCAGCAGTACTTC. Protein: CASVGGVQQYF.

The rearrangement joins TRBV5-4 to TRBJ1-6; D call uncertain. Trimming pared 2 bases from V and 0 bases from J, leaving 6 bases between. CDR1 is SGHNT, CDR2 YYREEE, per germline (reference sequence). CDR3 length: 15 amino acids. The CDR3 loop reads CASSLGSSYNSPLHF. CDR3 DNA sequence: TGTGCCAGCAGCTTAGGGAGCTCCTATAATTCACCCCTCCACTTT.

The CDR3 reads CASSERTGVIYGYTF. The DNA for the CDR3 is TGTGCCAGCAGCGAACGGACAGGGGTGATCTATGGCTACACCTTC. The V gene is TRBV2, the J gene TRBJ1-2, with 9 bases fitting TRBD1. This CDR3 has 15 amino acids. Germline CDR1 reads SNHLY; CDR2 reads FYNNEI. V shed 6 bases, J shed 4 bases, and the junction held 9 bases outside the gene matches.

This clone was counted only a few times. Within the sample, other DNA sequences also encode this same CDR3. This sequence joins TRBV18 and TRBJ1-1; TRBD1 might be the D (6 bases). V was clipped by 6 bases and J by 1 base, with 9 bases between them. Germline V gene lookup returns CDR1 KGHSH and CDR2 LQKENI. This CDR3 has 13 residues. In DNA, the CDR3 is TGTGCCAGCTCCTCGGACAGGAACACTGAAGCTTTCTTT. Translated: CASSSDRNTEAFF.

Here the CDR3 DNA reads TGTGCCAGCAGCATCTTAGCGGGGCCTGGGACCCAGTACTTC. It encodes CASSILAGPGTQYF. The chain is built from TRBV5-4 and TRBJ2-5; TRBD2 agrees at 8 bases. Germline CDR1 is SGHNT and CDR2 is YYREEE (reference sequence). V lost 4 bases, J lost 7 bases, and 9 bases stayed unmatched. The CDR3 length is 14 residues.

This chain uses TRBV5-1 with TRBJ2-7; TRBD2 agrees at 11 bases. Germline loops: CDR1 SGHRS, CDR2 YFSETQ. After removal of 5 bases from V and 5 bases from J, the junction contained 3 bases not matched to a gene. The CDR3 has 13 residues. Here the CDR3 DNA reads TGCGCCAGCAGGGGGACTAGCGGTGACGAGCAGTACTTC. It specifies CASRGTSGDEQYF.

This chain connects TRBV18 to TRBJ2-2; unclear D gene. Germline CDR1 is KGHSH and CDR2 is LQKENI. The CDR3 contains 13 residues. Trimming removed 8 bases at V and 1 base at J, with 8 bases between. CDR3: CASNPRNTGELFF. CDR3 coding DNA: TGTGCCAGCAACCCTCGGAACACCGGGGAGCTGTTTTTT.

This clone was counted only a few times. The CDR3 DNA reads as TGTGCCAGCAGCTCCCCGGGACTAGCGGGAGGCTCCCCCTACGAGCAGTACTTC. Translating gives CASSSPGLAGGSPYEQYF. The chain uses TRBV7-2 and TRBJ2-7; 15 nucleotides agree with TRBD2. The CDR3 consists of 18 residues. Germline loops: CDR1 SGHTA, CDR2 FQGNSA. Trimming at V came to 4 bases and at J to 2 bases, leaving 9 bases not matched to a gene.

This clone was seen just once. V and J are TRBV5-5 and TRBJ1-6; possible D gene TRBD1, 6 bases. This CDR3 is built from 15 residues. Germline-derived CDR1 and CDR2 are SGHKS and YYEKEE (reference sequence). V gave up 1 base and J gave up 6 bases, with 11 bases separating them. In DNA form, the CDR3 reads TGTGCCAGCAGCTTGTTGGACAGTTTTAATTCACCCCTCCACTTT. Translated: CASSLLDSFNSPLHF. Variable domain in full (rest from reference TRBV5-5 and TRBJ1-6): DAGVTQSPTHLIKTRGQQVTLRCSPISGHKSVSWYQQVLGQGPQFIFQYYEKEERGRGNFPDRFSARQFPNYSSELNVNALLLGDSALYLCASSLLDSFNSPLHFGNGTRLTVT.

The chain has TRBV10-3 and TRBJ2-3; D might be TRBD1 or TRBD2, each matching 6 bases. The V gene's germline CDR1 is ENHRY and CDR2 SYGVKD. CDR3 size: 12 residues. CDR3 DNA: TGTGCTGTGGGGGGCTCGGGAGATACGCAGTATTTT. The encoded protein is CAVGGSGDTQYF.

The chain is built from TRBV5-1 and TRBJ2-7, with a possible D match to TRBD1 (5 bases). The CDR3 is 17 amino acids. Between the trimmed V and J ends, which lost 0 bases and 1 base, there was a span of 17 bases. Germline V gene lookup returns CDR1 SGHRS and CDR2 YFSETQ. The CDR3 bases are TGCGCCAGCAGCTTGGGATTAGCCCAGGGAACATCCTACGAGCAGTACTTC. Its translation: CASSLGLAQGTSYEQYF.